This T cell receptor beta chain was captured by sequencing in a study of shared clonotypes between healthy human individuals. Background on the study: Three CD4 naive, three CD4 memory, two CD8 naive and one CD8 memory plate were used per donor.

The CDR3 consists of 18 residues. V shed 7 bases and J 3 bases; nucleotides not matched to a gene: 16. The germline CDR1 and CDR2 sequences are MDHEN and SYDVKM. Across several immunoSEQ plates, the genomic DNA of each subset was split evenly. This table comes from immunoSEQ multiplex PCR, and its TCRdb copy is limited to in-frame clones, with some not included. This table holds a few million clones, more than 80% found once. Study-level findings and limits: It was the few donors that limited the genetic and exposure-history diversity represented.

This clone was recorded only once. What it binds is unknown. Negatively enriched CD4+ T cells were divided by CD45RA into naive and memory. The gene calls are TRBV28 and TRBJ2-7, with TRBD2 matching over 12 bases. The sequence came from a man between 18 and 35 years old in good health. Some clones in this sample may be carry-over from other donors' samples. What was sequenced was naive CD4+ T cells from PBMCs. Subset here: CD45RA+ positively selected. CDR3 DNA: TGTGCCAGCACCTTCAGACTAGCGGGAGTTTTGGGAGACTACGAGCAGTACTTC. Its protein product is CASTFRLAGVLGDYEQYF. Supplemented by reference TRBV28 and TRBJ2-7, the full variable domain reads DVKVTQSSRYLVKRTGEKVFLECVQDMDHENMFWYRQDPGLGLRLIYFSYDVKMKEKGDIPEGYSVSREKKERFSLILESASTNQTSMYLCASTFRLAGVLGDYEQYFGPGTRLTVT.